This T cell receptor beta chain stems from a study of blood T cell repertoires in COVID-19. The wider study: Donors in the United States, Italy and Spain gave samples during acute or convalescent COVID-19.

Germline values: CDR1 LNHDA, CDR2 SQIVND (reference sequence). The CDR3 runs 16 residues. V gave up 5 bases and J gave up 0 bases, with 13 bases separating them. Original data processing: Amplification of reference gene primers was used by the study to estimate nucleated cell counts. Assay used: immunoSEQ multiplex PCR; TCRdb lists only in-frame clones, some missing. V and J calls and clone size are given by that table; D and trimming were obtained from the DNA. This sample has 360,000 or so clones, with roughly 90% found just once. This chain connects TRBV19 to TRBJ1-4; possibly TRBD1 for D (6 bases). This clonotype originated in a young man with active or convalescent COVID-19. The specimen sequenced was peripheral blood. CDR3 sequence (DNA): TGTGCCAGTAGTCCATGGGACACTACAACTAATGAAAAACTGTTTTTT. This sequence encodes CASSPWDTTTNEKLFF.